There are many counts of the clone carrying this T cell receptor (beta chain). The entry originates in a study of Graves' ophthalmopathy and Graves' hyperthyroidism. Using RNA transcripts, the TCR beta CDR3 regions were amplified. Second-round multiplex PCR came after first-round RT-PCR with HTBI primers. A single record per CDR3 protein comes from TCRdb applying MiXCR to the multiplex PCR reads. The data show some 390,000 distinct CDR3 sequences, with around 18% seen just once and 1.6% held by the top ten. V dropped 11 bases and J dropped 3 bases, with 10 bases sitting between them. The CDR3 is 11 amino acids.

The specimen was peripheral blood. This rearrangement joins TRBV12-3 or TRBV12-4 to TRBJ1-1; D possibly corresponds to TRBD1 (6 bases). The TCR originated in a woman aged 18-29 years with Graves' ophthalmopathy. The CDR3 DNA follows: TGTGCCGGGGGGGGGCACACTGAAGCTTTCTTT. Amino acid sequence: CAGGGHTEAFF.